This TCR beta chain comes out of a study of T cells in Graves' hyperthyroidism and ophthalmopathy. This clonotype was seen a few times. The germline V gene encodes CDR1 SEHNR and CDR2 FQNEAQ (reference sequence). The CDR3 contains 16 residues. V lost 1 base and J 0 bases, leaving 10 bases between the germline ends. RNA transcripts were the template for amplifying TCR beta CDR3 regions. Primed by the HTBI set, a first-round RT-PCR was run on the TCR CDR3. TCRdb independently ran MiXCR on the multiplex PCR reads; one entry per CDR3 protein. Of around 360,000 distinct CDR3 sequences in the sample, nearly 15% were seen once.

The sample was blood. V and J are TRBV7-9 and TRBJ2-1; D is undetermined. This TCR was sampled from a woman aged 60-75 years with Graves' ophthalmopathy. The DNA for the CDR3 is TGTGCCAGCAGCTTAGACGCCGGTAGCTCCTACAATGAGCAGTTCTTC. It encodes CASSLDAGSSYNEQFF. The entire variable domain, with the rest obtained from reference TRBV7-9 and TRBJ2-1, is as follows: DTGVSQNPRHKITKRGQNVTFRCDPISEHNRLYWYRQTLGQGPEFLTYFQNEAQLEKSRLLSDRFSAERPKGSFSTLEIQRTEQGDSAMYLCASSLDAGSSYNEQFFGPGTRLTVL.